This T cell receptor (beta chain) appears in the sequencing data of a study of lymphopenia after photon versus proton radiotherapy. Overall study findings and caveats: Larger post-nadir TCR diversity loss correlated inversely with survival in deceased patients.

In regard to this clone: The antigen remains unidentified.

Sequencing was performed with immunoSEQ multiplex PCR; in TCRdb, only in-frame clones are kept and a portion is missing. The data show over 20,000 clones, with less than 90% seen just once and 3% to 4.5% held by the top ten. This CDR3 has 14 residues. V lost 6 bases, J lost 2 bases, and 4 bases stayed unmatched. CDR1 and CDR2 (germline): MNHEY, SVGAGI. The clonotype originates from a woman aged 50 to 60 with pancreatic cancer. Sequenced here: peripheral blood, sampled from a patient treated with photon-based radiotherapy. V usage is TRBV6-5 and J usage is TRBJ2-4; 7 nucleotides match TRBD2. The CDR3 DNA reads as TGTGCCAGCAGCAACGGGGGGTCCAAAAACATTCAGTACTTC. It encodes CASSNGGSKNIQYF.